The rows below give T cell receptor beta chains drawn from one sample of a study of T cells after yellow fever vaccination. From the 5' RACE reads, TCRdb called clonotypes with MiXCR, one entry per CDR3 protein. The sample includes approximately 600,000 distinct CDR3 sequences, roughly 12% of them seen just once. Material: PBMCs, obtained on the day of the yellow fever booster vaccination. The source is a man younger than 40 who received the YFV17D yellow fever vaccine. CDR3s leave out the opening cysteine and the closing phenylalanine or tryptophan.

V,J,CDR3
TRBV20-1,TRBJ2-7,SANRGREKFYEQY
TRBV7-8,TRBJ2-1,ASSFPGTSGSGHNEQF
TRBV7-8,TRBJ2-7,ASSQIVGGLSEQY
TRBV27,TRBJ2-5,ASSPPNRGLQY
TRBV5-1,TRBJ2-7,ASQRDSAGEQY
TRBV29-1,TRBJ2-5,SVRMGGETQY
TRBV27,TRBJ1-2,ASSLGQGKGGGYT
TRBV7-9,TRBJ2-7,ASSSEGQNYEQY
TRBV21-1,TRBJ2-5,ASSAGVEETQY
TRBV15,TRBJ1-2,ATSSDLNYGYT
TRBV11-2,TRBJ2-1,ASSLRPGLAASYNEQF
TRBV20-1,TRBJ2-3,SARMRIHNTDTQY
TRBV9,TRBJ2-7,ASSWGTASYEQY
TRBV6-1,TRBJ2-5,ASSEGERALGETQY
TRBV7-2,TRBJ2-1,ASSSMGGLSSYNEQF
TRBV12-3/TRBV12-4,TRBJ2-7,ASSLYGSYEQY
TRBV7-2,TRBJ1-2,ASSLVGGRGSYGYT
TRBV15,TRBJ2-1,ATSRETGAYNEQF
TRBV7-9,TRBJ2-7,ASSGGAGEQY
TRBV5-4,TRBJ2-3,ASTTSSTDTQY
TRBV5-1,TRBJ2-7,ASRDASYEQY
TRBV18,TRBJ2-2,ASFGLAVTGEQF
TRBV28,TRBJ2-7,ASRSLYEQY
TRBV15,TRBJ2-5,ATSSTGVRGETQY
TRBV12-3/TRBV12-4,TRBJ1-6,ASSLQGANSPLH
TRBV20-1,TRBJ2-5,SARVGVGGETQY
TRBV6-4,TRBJ1-2,ASSAQGPIYGYT
TRBV7-2,TRBJ2-7,ASSLVYEQY
TRBV7-2,TRBJ2-2,ASSYDRVVTGELF
TRBV28,TRBJ2-7,ATSGPMNYEQY
TRBV5-1,TRBJ2-5,ASSGEESQY
TRBV10-3,TRBJ1-2,AISEVSYKGYT
TRBV5-6,TRBJ2-7,ASSLLLAKEQY
TRBV30,TRBJ1-1,AWSLSVDTEAF
TRBV14,TRBJ2-7,ASSLRAGLGSYEQY
TRBV10-1,TRBJ2-2,ASSESLGTTGELF
TRBV20-1,TRBJ2-1,SANLASGINEQF
TRBV10-3,TRBJ1-2,AISVGRTGGDTTQYGYT
TRBV20-1,TRBJ2-3,SAAALRTDTQY
TRBV5-1,TRBJ2-7,ASSPGGSGSLHEQY
TRBV7-9,TRBJ2-4,ASSSPIPDPYENIQY
TRBV2,TRBJ2-1,ASTSVYEQF
TRBV4-2,TRBJ2-2,ASSQVVGTSGTGELF
TRBV6-1,TRBJ2-2,ASSEGGNTGELF
TRBV5-5,TRBJ2-5,ASSFLAGERETQY
TRBV3-1,TRBJ2-7,ASSRRDTTYEQY
TRBV30,TRBJ2-2,ASRQRPTGELF
TRBV13,TRBJ1-2,ASSLRYRALGYT
TRBV7-8,TRBJ2-2,ASSLARARDITGELF
TRBV6-2/TRBV6-3,TRBJ2-1,ASAADRGLGNEQF
TRBV20-1,TRBJ1-1,SARVLGTGGPEAF
TRBV27,TRBJ2-3,ASSGLAGAQDTQY
TRBV29-1,TRBJ1-1,SVVPDTEAF
TRBV7-6,TRBJ1-1,ASSPGQVLMSPEAF